This T cell receptor (beta chain) was found in a study of cytomegalovirus exposure and HLA in healthy donors (dated by TCRdb to about 2017). Regarding the study in general: According to an earlier analysis of 587 of the donors, roughly 180 million T cells yielded 90 million to 130 million unique TCR beta sequences and 250 to 350 Gb of sequence data. An early release that covered about 600 HLA-typed donors contained approximately 300 gigabases of sequencing data and tens of millions of unique TCR sequences. Of the roughly 400 genotyped donors, 70% to 90% were placed in the genetic ancestry cluster associated with self-reported Caucasian donors. The study was designed to test whether signatures of past pathogen exposure could be identified by cataloging public T cell receptors. Using immunosequencing, the study profiled T cell repertoires from 550 to 750 subjects and related those repertoires to cytomegalovirus serostatus. Besides the first cohort of around 670 subjects, a separate validation cohort made up of 95 to 150 different subjects was used. To predict cytomegalovirus infection status, the study combined high-throughput TCR immunosequencing, statistical association of individual TCRs with disease status, and machine learning. A later analysis re-examined previously published TCR beta repertoires from more than 650 donors and added high-resolution HLA genotyping to investigate patterns of TCR occurrence. In the later analysis, no new phenotypic data were used to find candidate immune exposures; instead, reliance was placed on TCR beta sequences and their occurrence across donors. In an earlier analysis of more than 550 of the donors, high-throughput TCR beta sequencing was used to judge whether each TCR beta V gene segment behaved as functional or pseudogenic. Donor age, sex, ethnicity and CMV serostatus were compiled alongside the repertoire data. Genome-wide SNP genotypes for about 55% of the roughly 670 donors were used in a later genetic analysis, which treated that subset as a discovery cohort. Every discovery cohort repertoire had been produced on one sequencing platform. HLA typing covered class I and class II loci at four-digit resolution. The number of donors typed differed by locus, with about 620-630 for A, B, C, DRB1 and DQB1, around 520 for DQA1, 606 for DPA1, and around 460 for DPB1. A few DR-DQ haplotypes were treated as single units for association and clustering because of strong linkage in the cohort. Among 300 to 500 genotyped donors of the cohort, an average of approximately 240,000 unique TCR beta nucleotide sequences was sequenced per donor, of which about 18% were non-productive.

Summary of the overall study and its limitations: A later analysis reported that several top co-occurrence clusters appeared linked to parvovirus B19, influenza, CMV and Epstein-Barr virus. The sequencing pipeline was judged likely to have produced a cluster of highly shared sequence variants as a technical artifact. The earlier analysis of around 600 of the donors excluded approximately 17 rarely observed V segments, including chromosome 9 orphons, because counts were too low. Correlated functional status among segregating V segments might be attributable to linkage disequilibrium, but an unknown experimental factor could not be ruled out. Assigning TCR associations to individual alleles was difficult when HLA alleles, especially DR and DQ, strongly co-occurred. Cytomegalovirus status was reported to be diagnosed by the classifier with high specificity and sensitivity in both the original and validation cohorts. Because HLA typing was missing for some donors at each locus, association tests included only the typed subset. This cohort had only TCR beta chains sequenced, and the lack of alpha or paired-chain data limited which features could be detected. Some IMGT-functional V segments, including TRBV6-2 and TRBV6-3, could not be told apart with the 87-base-pair reads, so those segments were excluded. V-gene and J-gene trimming of TCR beta chains was associated with a missense DCLRE1C variant in a later genetic analysis, and the association was replicated in an independent cohort. According to a later analysis, most CMV-associated TCR beta chains appeared to be HLA-restricted, and the HLA associations seemed to be driven largely by CMV exposure. Roughly uniform sequencing depth across donors was assumed in presence/absence analyses, although this assumption may not hold. CMV serostatus was the only immune exposure information available for the cohort. Compared with equally common non-associated chains, HLA-associated TCR beta chains in a later analysis were more clonally expanded and had lower generation probabilities. A further reported finding was that TCR beta sequences accurately predicted the HLA-A and HLA-B alleles for most subjects in the first cohort. According to the authors, the approach could potentially be generalized to other disease states and immunological phenotypes. Compared with the roughly 710-donor mean, donors in an Asian-associated ancestry cluster had fewer N-insertions in productive TCRs, according to a later genetic analysis. The study gave a list of some 150 TCR beta chains associated with cytomegalovirus. A later analysis associated about 17,000 TCR beta sequences with specific HLA alleles at a false discovery rate of 0.05. According to a later analysis, TCR association rates differed among HLA loci, with DRB1 alleles showing the most associated TCRs and HLA-C alleles showing the fewest. Three of the identified cytomegalovirus-associated TCR beta chains were confirmed in vitro to be specific for cytomegalovirus antigens. Across donors, most TCR sequences were observed very rarely, whereas some public TCRs were present in many individuals. In an earlier analysis of more than 450 of the donors, most TCR beta V segments were observed in productive rearrangements about 90% or about 30% of the time, broadly matching IMGT annotations.

The cohort was made up of roughly 670 healthy bone marrow donors. At the time of sampling, every cohort member was nominally healthy, though immune exposures that went unrecorded were likely present. The donor tested CMV seronegative, placing the donor among the roughly 400 seronegative members of the cohort. A peripheral blood sample was provided by each donor, and peripheral blood mononuclear cells were used for TCR beta sequencing. Genomic DNA was extracted from the blood cell samples with the Qiagen DNeasy Blood Extraction Kit. The library was produced with the immunoSEQ multiplex PCR assay. A mixture of 60 forward primers for TCR Vbeta segments and 13 reverse primers for TCR Jbeta segments was used in the multiplex PCR. The CDR3 region of rearranged TCR beta genes was amplified from genomic DNA with a multiplex PCR assay. The amplified TCR beta libraries were sequenced on the Illumina HiSeq System as 87-base-pair reads. The source study handled its data this way. In a later analysis, tens of millions of unique TCR beta chains were counted across the roughly 610 repertoires, and around 10 million of these chains were shared by at least two donors. To remove PCR and sequencing errors, raw reads were error-corrected and collapsed into unique sequences using a nearest-neighbor algorithm that merged closely related sequences. Alignment of CDR3 sequences to IMGT reference sequences was used to assign V, D and J gene segments. For a sequence to be retained, a match of at least six nucleotides to both a V gene segment and a J gene segment was required. A rearrangement counted as productive if the CDR3 had no stop codons and remained in frame with V and J, and every other rearrangement counted as non-productive. Following IMGT convention, CDR3 was defined as the stretch from the second conserved V-encoded cysteine up to the conserved J-encoded phenylalanine. In an earlier analysis of around 600 of the donors, sequences lacking an unambiguous match to a single V gene segment were excluded. In an earlier analysis of roughly 500 of the donors, V segments were called functional above 56.7% productive rearrangements and were called segregating when the between-donor standard deviation exceeded 5%. To diagnose cytomegalovirus status from the catalog of TCR beta chain sequences, a statistical classification framework was built. In a later analysis, V and J genes were assigned by comparing TCR nucleotide sequences against IMGT/GENE-DB human TR gene sequences. The TCRdist pipeline was used in a later analysis to assign CDR3 sequences and most-parsimonious VDJ recombination scenarios. In a later analysis, every TCR beta chain was defined by the combination of its CDR3 amino acid sequence and its V-gene family, and reads without a unique V-gene family were dropped. In a later analysis, around 650 highly shared, low-generation-probability nucleotide sequences were removed to address suspected cross-contamination and a sequencing artifact. In a later analysis, a clonal expansion index for each public chain was calculated from normalized within-repertoire ranks of inferred template counts. A later analysis computed generation probabilities with a VDJ recombination model fitted to out-of-frame rearrangements, and checked the results against IGoR. In a later analysis, hypergeometric tests were used to score TCR-TCR, TCR-HLA and TCR-CMV co-occurrence, with a repertoire-size bias correction applied to TCR pairs. In a later analysis, false discovery rates were estimated by permuting HLA or CMV assignments 20 times. In a later analysis, co-occurring TCRs were grouped using DBSCAN, with TCRdist sequence similarity added in when clustering inside HLA-allele-positive subsets. For co-occurrence clustering, repertoires with fewer than 30,000 or more than 120,000 public chains were excluded, along with five repertoires with anomalous nucleotide sharing. Sourced from immuneACCESS, this table was stored by TCRdb with only in-frame sequences that have V and J called. A share of the clones is absent; for the studies checked, an unresolved V gene accounts for under half, and the remainder has no known explanation. The V and J calls and clone size come from that table; D and trimming were worked out from the DNA. The sample profile shows some 85,000 clones; approximately 84% of them were found once. The ten largest clones capture 2.1% of the sample.

The germline V gene sets CDR1 to SGHTA and CDR2 to FQGNSA. V is clipped by 5 bases and J by 5 bases, and the sequence between their germline boundaries is 19 bases long. Inclusive of the bounding cysteine and phenylalanine, the CDR3 is 15 residues long. Just the 45-base CDR3 DNA is kept, in frame starting at base 1. Notes on this clone: Its antigen remains undetermined. Per-base quality was not reported, and no clone a single base away is much larger than it.

The specimen was PBMCs. The chain was built from TRBV7-2 and TRBJ2-7; TRBD2 is possibly the D segment (5 matching bases). The TCR comes from a man aged 18 to 30 in good health and CMV-seronegative. The DNA sequence follows: TGTGCCAGCAGCGAGAGGGCCGGACGCTTCCACGAGCAGTACTTC. The encoded protein is CASSERAGRFHEQYF.